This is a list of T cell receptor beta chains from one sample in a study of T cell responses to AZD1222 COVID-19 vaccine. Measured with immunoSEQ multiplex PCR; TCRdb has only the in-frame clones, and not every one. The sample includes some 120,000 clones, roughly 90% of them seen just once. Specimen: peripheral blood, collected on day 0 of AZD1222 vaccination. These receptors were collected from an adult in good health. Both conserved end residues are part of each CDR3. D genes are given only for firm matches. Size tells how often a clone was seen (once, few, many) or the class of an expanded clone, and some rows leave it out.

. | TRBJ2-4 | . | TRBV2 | CASRTAKGGKNIQYF | TGTGCCAGCAGGACCGCGAAGGGAGGCAAAAACATTCAGTACTTC
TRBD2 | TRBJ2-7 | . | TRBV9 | CASSRGLAGEGEYF | TGTGCCAGCAGCCGGGGACTAGCGGGTGAGGGGGAGTACTTC
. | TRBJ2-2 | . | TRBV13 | CASSFFTGELFF | TGTGCCAGCAGCTTCTTCACCGGGGAGCTGTTTTTT
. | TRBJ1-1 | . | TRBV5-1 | CASSHHGGQTYTEAFF | TGCGCCAGCAGCCACCACGGCGGACAAACGTACACTGAAGCTTTCTTT
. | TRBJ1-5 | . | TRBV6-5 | CASSDSPSTNQPQHF | TGTGCCAGCAGCGATTCCCCCTCGACCAATCAGCCCCAGCATTTT
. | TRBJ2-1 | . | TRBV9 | CASSDEVLTNEQFF | TGTGCCAGCAGCGACGAGGTCTTGACCAATGAGCAGTTCTTC
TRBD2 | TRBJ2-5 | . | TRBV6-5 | CASSYSRTSQETQYF | TGTGCCAGCAGTTACTCTAGGACTAGTCAAGAGACCCAGTACTTC
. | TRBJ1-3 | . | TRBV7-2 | CASSLGGPVSGNTIYF | TGTGCCAGCAGCTTAGGTGGACCGGTCTCTGGAAACACCATATATTTT
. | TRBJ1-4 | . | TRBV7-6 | CASSLVGQGPEKLFF | TGTGCCAGCAGCTTAGTTGGCCAGGGTCCCGAAAAACTGTTTTTT
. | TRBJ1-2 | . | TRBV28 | CASSLDEDYGYTF | TGTGCCAGCAGTTTGGACGAAGACTATGGCTACACCTTC
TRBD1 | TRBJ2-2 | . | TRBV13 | CASSLAAGGFTGELFF | TGTGCCAGCAGCTTAGCGGCAGGGGGCTTTACCGGGGAGCTGTTTTTT
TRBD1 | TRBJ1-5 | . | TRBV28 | CASSLDRDDSNQPQHF | TGTGCCAGCAGTTTAGACAGGGACGATAGCAATCAGCCCCAGCATTTT
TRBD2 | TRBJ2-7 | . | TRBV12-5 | CASGWGRWAGDSNEQYF | TGTGCTAGTGGTTGGGGACGATGGGCGGGGGATTCTAACGAGCAGTACTTC
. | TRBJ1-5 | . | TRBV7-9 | CASSHGSAQPQHF | TGTGCCAGCAGCCACGGCAGTGCCCAGCCCCAGCATTTT
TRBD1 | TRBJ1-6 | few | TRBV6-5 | CASRDRVESPLHF | TGTGCCAGCAGGGACAGGGTGGAATCACCCCTCCACTTT
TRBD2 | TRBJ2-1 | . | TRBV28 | CASSLPPSGGPYNEQFF | TGTGCCAGCAGTTTACCTCCTAGCGGGGGGCCATACAATGAGCAGTTCTTC
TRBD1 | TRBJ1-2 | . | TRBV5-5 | CASRWTGGYGYTF | TGTGCCAGCAGGTGGACAGGGGGCTATGGCTACACCTTC
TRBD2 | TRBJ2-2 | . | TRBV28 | CASRRGGGASGELFF | TGTGCCAGCAGGCGGGGGGGAGGCGCTTCCGGGGAGCTGTTTTTT
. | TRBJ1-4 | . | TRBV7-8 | CASSLGLTNEKLFF | TGTGCCAGCAGTCTGGGACTGACTAATGAAAAACTGTTTTTT
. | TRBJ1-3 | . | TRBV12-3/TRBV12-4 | CASRGQPADTIYF | TGTGCCAGCAGAGGGCAGCCGGCGGACACCATATATTTT
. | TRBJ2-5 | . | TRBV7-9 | CASSLRGTVHKETQYF | TGTGCCAGCAGCTTACGCGGGACAGTACACAAAGAGACCCAGTACTTC
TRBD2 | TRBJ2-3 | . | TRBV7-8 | CASSVGTSGRTDTQYF | TGTGCCAGCAGCGTCGGGACTAGCGGGCGCACAGATACGCAGTATTTT
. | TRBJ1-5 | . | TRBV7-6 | CASSQEGGYRFNQPQHF | TGTGCCAGCAGCCAAGAGGGAGGGTACAGGTTCAATCAGCCCCAGCATTTT
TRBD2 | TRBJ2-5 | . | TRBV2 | CASSASGQETQYF | TGTGCCAGCAGTGCTAGCGGCCAAGAGACCCAGTACTTC
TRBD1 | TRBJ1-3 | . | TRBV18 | CASSEGANSGNTIYF | TGTGCCAGCTCAGAGGGGGCTAACTCTGGAAACACCATATATTTT
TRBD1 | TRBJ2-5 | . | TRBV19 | CASRAGTAYQETQYF | TGTGCCAGTAGAGCCGGGACAGCCTATCAAGAGACCCAGTACTTC
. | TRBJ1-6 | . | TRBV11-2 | CASSNIPQGNSPLHF | TGTGCCAGCAGCAACATTCCTCAGGGTAATTCACCCCTCCACTTT